The TCR beta chain described here comes from a study of blood T cell repertoires in COVID-19. Germline CDR1 LNHDA, CDR2 SQIVND (reference sequence). The CDR3 spans 14 residues. The germline V and J ends were trimmed by 6 bases and 2 bases, with 11 bases remaining between them. Sequenced by immunoSEQ multiplex PCR; TCRdb stores in-frame clones only, minus some. Among 40,000 or so clones, approximately 92% were seen once, and the ten largest hold about 10%. What was sequenced was peripheral blood. The receptor's source is a man aged 25 to 40 with active or convalescent COVID-19. The chain employs TRBV19 and TRBJ1-5, with D perhaps matching TRBD1 (6 bases). The CDR3, as DNA: TGTGCCAGTAGAGTAGGGGGTCGCAATCAGCCCCAGCATTTT. Translated: CASRVGGRNQPQHF.